A selection of T cell receptor beta chains follows, all from one sample in a study of T cell repertoires in cytomegalovirus infection. Their specific antigens are unknown. One entry per CDR3 protein results from TCRdb running MiXCR on the reads. The table lists about 770,000 distinct CDR3 sequences, 25% to 30% of them singletons, with less than 15% in the top ten. The sample in question was cultured CD8+ T cells from PBMCs, obtained from culture after CMV antigen stimulation. The receptors derive from a human donor in good health (CMV status not recorded). Some clones in this sample may be carry-over from other donors' samples. CDR3s include the opening cysteine and the closing phenylalanine or tryptophan. The D gene is left open where the match is weak. Clone size is not always given. Where it is, it says once, few, many or a class for expanded clones.

V gene	clone size	J gene	D gene	CDR3 protein	CDR3 DNA
TRBV7-3	.	TRBJ2-1	.	CAGGQWGYNEQFF	TGTGCGGGGGGGCAGTGGGGGTACAATGAGCAGTTCTTC
TRBV6-1	.	TRBJ2-4	.	CASSEGRQGIYIQYF	TGTGCCAGCAGTGAGGGGCGGCAGGGGATTTACATTCAGTACTTC
TRBV6-1	few	TRBJ1-1	.	CASTTEMNTEAFF	TGTGCCAGCACGACAGAGATGAACACTGAAGCTTTCTTT
TRBV10-3	.	TRBJ2-7	.	CAINPGSSYEQYF	TGTGCCATCAATCCAGGAAGCTCCTACGAGCAGTACTTC
TRBV10-3	few	TRBJ1-5	.	CAISTGQYSNQPQHF	TGTGCCATCAGTACCGGACAGTATAGCAATCAGCCCCAGCATTTT
TRBV13	.	TRBJ1-2	.	CASSLGTNRDGYGYTF	TGTGCCAGCAGCTTAGGCACAAACAGGGACGGCTATGGCTACACCTTC
TRBV5-6	.	TRBJ2-7	.	CASSSPSTVHYEQYF	TGTGCCAGCAGCTCACCGTCAACGGTGCACTACGAGCAGTACTTC
TRBV19	few	TRBJ2-2	.	CASRTLPEGLTGELFF	TGTGCCAGCCGGACCCTACCAGAGGGACTCACCGGGGAGCTGTTTTTT
TRBV6-8	.	TRBJ2-2	.	CASNSHTGELFF	TGTGCCAGCAACAGTCACACCGGGGAGCTGTTTTTT
TRBV4-1	few	TRBJ1-1	.	CASSQVEYRPNTEAFF	TGCGCCAGCAGCCAAGTAGAGTACAGACCGAACACTGAAGCTTTCTTT
TRBV10-2	.	TRBJ1-2	TRBD1	CASTRDRSLGYTF	TGCGCCAGCACCCGGGACAGGTCCCTTGGCTACACCTTC
TRBV14	few	TRBJ1-4	.	CASSRTEATNEKLFF	TGTGCCAGCAGCCGGACAGAGGCGACTAATGAAAAACTGTTTTTT
TRBV20-1	many	TRBJ2-5	.	CSASGGLSETQYF	TGCAGTGCTAGCGGTGGCCTGTCCGAGACCCAGTACTTC
TRBV11-2	.	TRBJ1-1	.	CASSNIRRGVNTEAFF	TGTGCCAGCAGCAACATCCGCCGGGGAGTGAACACTGAAGCTTTCTTT
TRBV20-1	few	TRBJ1-2	TRBD1	CSARGGTGANQANYGYTF	TGCAGTGCTAGAGGGGGGACAGGGGCAAATCAAGCTAACTATGGCTACACCTTC
TRBV6-1	few	TRBJ2-1	.	CASTQGGYNEQFF	TGTGCCAGCACTCAAGGAGGGTACAATGAGCAGTTCTTC
TRBV27	.	TRBJ2-5	.	CASRLQLPGETQYF	TGTGCCAGCAGGCTGCAACTACCGGGGGAGACCCAGTACTTC
TRBV11-3	few	TRBJ2-5	.	CASSLDQRETQYF	TGTGCCAGCAGCTTAGATCAGAGGGAGACCCAGTACTTC
TRBV12-3/TRBV12-4	many	TRBJ2-1	.	CASSLGGLISSYNEQFF	TGTGCCAGCAGTTTAGGAGGTCTCATAAGCTCCTACAATGAGCAGTTCTTC
TRBV11-3	few	TRBJ2-5	.	CASSSGGGGKETQYF	TGTGCCAGCAGCTCCGGAGGGGGGGGCAAAGAGACCCAGTACTTC
TRBV7-2	.	TRBJ2-3	.	CASTGTLTDTQYF	TGTGCCAGCACCGGGACTTTAACAGATACGCAGTATTTT
TRBV9	.	TRBJ1-2	.	CASSDDLSNYGYTF	TGTGCCAGCAGCGACGACCTCTCTAACTATGGCTACACCTTC
TRBV11-2	.	TRBJ1-1	.	CASSLSFNTEAFF	TGTGCCAGCAGCTTATCGTTCAACACTGAAGCTTTCTTT
TRBV12-3/TRBV12-4	few	TRBJ1-5	.	CASSWWEEINQPQHF	TGTGCCAGCAGTTGGTGGGAAGAGATTAATCAGCCCCAGCATTTT
TRBV7-7	.	TRBJ2-1	.	CASSVKGPSSYNEQFF	TGTGCTAGCAGCGTTAAAGGGCCGAGCTCCTACAATGAGCAGTTCTTC
TRBV4-3	.	TRBJ1-5	.	CASSQENAQQPQHF	TGCGCCAGCAGCCAAGAGAACGCACAGCAGCCCCAGCATTTT
TRBV7-2	many	TRBJ1-6	.	CASSLAGVGNSPLHF	TGTGCCAGCAGCTTAGCAGGCGTAGGCAATTCACCCCTCCACTTT
TRBV27	.	TRBJ1-4	.	CASSARGNEKLFF	TGTGCCAGCAGTGCAAGGGGTAATGAAAAACTGTTTTTT
TRBV24-1	.	TRBJ2-3	.	CATSGGGLGTDTQYF	TGTGCCACCAGTGGAGGGGGGTTGGGCACAGATACGCAGTATTTT
TRBV6-1	.	TRBJ1-5	.	CATRSVAGGNQPQHF	TGCGCGACAAGGAGTGTGGCCGGGGGCAATCAGCCCCAGCATTTT
TRBV12-3/TRBV12-4	many	TRBJ2-5	.	CASRLAGWETQYF	TGTGCCAGCAGACTAGCCGGGTGGGAGACCCAGTACTTC
TRBV7-9	.	TRBJ2-6	TRBD1	CASSSVGGQGANGANVLTF	TGTGCCAGCAGCTCGGTCGGGGGACAGGGGGCAAATGGGGCCAACGTCCTGACTTTC
TRBV7-4	.	TRBJ1-2	.	CASSLPVTGPNNYGYTF	TGTGCCAGCAGCCTCCCCGTAACGGGGCCGAATAACTATGGCTACACCTTC
TRBV4-2	few	TRBJ2-2	.	CASSQDRVGQENTGELFF	TGTGCCAGCAGCCAAGATAGAGTAGGACAAGAGAACACCGGGGAGCTGTTTTTT
TRBV6-1	few	TRBJ2-1	.	CASNHPTGSYNEQFF	TGTGCCAGCAACCACCCGACGGGGTCCTACAATGAGCAGTTCTTC
TRBV13	.	TRBJ1-2	TRBD1	CASSPGRRTGDNYGYTF	TGTGCCAGCAGCCCCGGTCGTCGGACAGGGGATAACTATGGCTACACCTTC
TRBV4-2	many	TRBJ1-1	.	CASSPSTGNTEAFF	TGTGCCAGCAGCCCCTCAACAGGGAACACTGAAGCTTTCTTT
TRBV29-1	.	TRBJ2-1	TRBD1	CSVEGDRGYNEQFF	TGCAGCGTTGAAGGGGACAGGGGATACAATGAGCAGTTCTTC
TRBV7-6	.	TRBJ2-5	TRBD1	CASSLAAGGGETQYF	TGTGCCAGCAGCTTAGCGGCAGGGGGTGGGGAGACCCAGTACTTC